Listed below are T cell receptor beta chains from one sample, sequenced in a study of T cell responses to AZD1222 COVID-19 vaccine. Generated by immunoSEQ multiplex PCR, the TCRdb table keeps only in-frame clones and is missing some. The sample yields more than 80,000 clones, 85% to 90% seen once. The starting material was peripheral blood, obtained on day 0 of AZD1222 vaccination. These receptor sequences come from an adult in good health. Both conserved end residues are part of each CDR3. The order of the fields is V gene, J gene, clone size, D gene, CDR3 protein, CDR3 DNA. The D gene is left open where the match is weak. The size of a clone is reported for some rows only, either as once, few or many, or as a class for expanded clones.

>TRBV11-2|TRBJ2-1|.|.
CASSPLGNYNEQFF
TGTGCCAGCAGCCCCTTGGGTAACTACAATGAGCAGTTCTTC
>TRBV19|TRBJ1-2|.|.
CATLEAPYGYTF
TGTGCCACCCTAGAAGCCCCCTATGGCTACACCTTC
>TRBV19|TRBJ1-5|.|.
CASSMTDRSNQPQHF
TGTGCCAGTAGTATGACTGATAGGAGCAATCAGCCCCAGCATTTT
>TRBV18|TRBJ2-3|.|TRBD2
CASSPRVAGVTTDTQYF
TGTGCCAGCTCACCCAGAGTAGCGGGAGTGACCACAGATACGCAGTATTTT
>TRBV7-2|TRBJ1-6|.|TRBD1
CASRPGTGLPSPLHF
TGTGCCAGCAGGCCCGGGACAGGGCTTCCTTCACCCCTCCACTTT
>TRBV12-3/TRBV12-4|TRBJ1-4|.|TRBD1
CASTGQRNEKLFF
TGTGCCAGCACGGGACAGCGTAATGAAAAACTGTTTTTT
>TRBV6-6|TRBJ1-5|.|.
CASSDQGGGNQPQHF
TGTGCCAGCAGTGACCAGGGAGGAGGCAATCAGCCCCAGCATTTT
>TRBV9|TRBJ1-1|few|.
CASAGQGRTEAFF
TGTGCCAGCGCCGGGCAGGGGAGGACTGAAGCTTTCTTT
>TRBV9|TRBJ2-2|.|.
CASSGPGGGKDTGELFF
TGTGCCAGCAGCGGACCTGGCGGCGGGAAGGACACCGGGGAGCTGTTTTTT
>TRBV7-9|TRBJ1-1|.|.
CASSLEVTMNTEAFF
TGTGCCAGCAGCCTAGAGGTCACGATGAACACTGAAGCTTTCTTT
>TRBV6-5|TRBJ1-2|.|.
CASSYSDRNYGYTF
TGTGCCAGCAGTTACTCTGACAGAAACTATGGCTACACCTTC
>TRBV28|TRBJ2-7|once|.
CASSLISGTSLSPYF
TGTGCCAGCAGTCTCATCTCCGGGACATCCCTAAGTCCCTACTTC
>TRBV7-3|TRBJ1-1|.|.
CASSLGGGYTEAFF
TGTGCCAGCAGCTTAGGGGGCGGATACACTGAAGCTTTCTTT
>TRBV7-8|TRBJ1-5|.|TRBD1
CASSRGQADQPQHF
TGTGCCAGCAGCCGCGGACAGGCCGATCAGCCCCAGCATTTT
>TRBV5-1|TRBJ1-2|.|.
CASSFGDLNGYTF
TGCGCCAGCAGCTTCGGGGATCTCAATGGCTACACCTTC
>TRBV7-2|TRBJ1-6|.|.
CASSPHNNSPLHF
TGTGCCAGCAGCCCCCATAATAATTCACCCCTCCACTTT
>TRBV1|TRBJ1-4|.|.
CTSSPSGQRANEKLFF
TGCACCAGCAGCCCCTCGGGACAGAGGGCTAATGAAAAACTGTTTTTT
>TRBV6-6|TRBJ1-2|.|TRBD1
CASSPPGQGRTF
TGTGCCAGCAGTCCCCCGGGACAGGGTCGGACCTTC
>TRBV3-1/TRBV3-2|TRBJ1-4|.|TRBD1
CASSYRQGRNEKLFF
TGTGCCAGCAGCTATCGACAGGGGCGTAATGAAAAACTGTTTTTT
>TRBV9|TRBJ1-5|.|.
CASSVVGASGEPQHF
TGTGCCAGCAGCGTAGTTGGGGCGTCTGGGGAGCCCCAGCATTTT
>TRBV7-2|TRBJ2-2|.|TRBD2
CASRSGGYTGELFF
TGTGCCAGCAGGTCCGGGGGGTACACCGGGGAGCTGTTTTTT
>TRBV5-8|TRBJ1-2|.|.
CASSTPTGFNYGYTF
TGTGCCAGCAGCACGCCGACAGGCTTTAACTATGGCTACACCTTC
>TRBV4-1|TRBJ2-5|.|TRBD2
CASSQPPGSGDEETQYF
TGCGCCAGCAGCCAACCTCCGGGTAGCGGGGACGAGGAGACCCAGTACTTC
>TRBV14|TRBJ1-6|.|TRBD1
CASRTGTGGSPLHF
TGTGCCAGCAGAACCGGGACAGGGGGGTCACCCCTCCACTTT
>TRBV4-1|TRBJ2-5|.|TRBD1
CASSQPGGGKGETQYF
TGCGCCAGCAGCCAACCAGGGGGCGGGAAAGGAGAGACCCAGTACTTC
>TRBV11-3|TRBJ2-1|.|.
CASSSSGNEQFF
TGTGCCAGCAGCTCTTCAGGGAATGAGCAGTTCTTC
>TRBV10-3|TRBJ1-6|.|.
CAIRSGEAGSPLHF
TGTGCCATCAGGTCTGGAGAGGCCGGATCACCCCTCCACTTT
>TRBV4-1|TRBJ1-1|many|.
CASSQGGGYDTEAFF
TGCGCCAGCAGCCAAGGGGGAGGGTACGACACTGAAGCTTTCTTT
>TRBV5-6|TRBJ2-7|.|.
CASSLSVTYEQYF
TGTGCCAGCAGCTTGTCGGTGACGTACGAGCAGTACTTC
>TRBV10-2|TRBJ1-6|.|.
CASCDRGEAKNSPLHF
TGCGCCAGCTGTGACCGGGGTGAGGCGAAAAATTCACCCCTCCACTTT
>TRBV4-3|TRBJ2-1|.|.
CASSQHGNEYNEQFF
TGCGCCAGCAGCCAGCACGGCAACGAATACAATGAGCAGTTCTTC
>TRBV5-4|TRBJ2-1|.|.
CASSAGETEQFF
TGTGCCAGCAGCGCCGGGGAGACGGAGCAGTTCTTC
>TRBV3-1/TRBV3-2|TRBJ2-7|.|.
CASSQEVSGSSYEQYF
TGTGCCAGCAGCCAAGAGGTTAGCGGCAGCTCCTACGAGCAGTACTTC
>TRBV4-1|TRBJ2-7|.|TRBD2
CASSLGLAGSYEQYF
TGCGCCAGCAGCCTGGGACTAGCGGGCTCCTACGAGCAGTACTTC
>TRBV29-1|TRBJ1-5|.|.
CSVAGKGNQPQHF
TGCAGCGTTGCTGGGAAAGGCAATCAGCCCCAGCATTTT
>TRBV25-1|TRBJ2-7|.|.
CASSVQESSYEQYF
TGTGCCAGCAGTGTACAGGAGAGCTCCTACGAGCAGTACTTC
>TRBV19|TRBJ1-5|.|TRBD1
CASTPDRATSNQPQHF
TGTGCCAGTACCCCGGACAGGGCGACGAGCAATCAGCCCCAGCATTTT
>TRBV3-1/TRBV3-2|TRBJ2-7|many|.
CASSQSRYEQYF
TGTGCCAGCAGCCAATCCAGATACGAGCAGTACTTC
>TRBV28|TRBJ1-2|.|.
CASSLSYGYTF
TGTGCCAGCAGTTTAAGCTATGGCTACACCTTC
>TRBV25-1|TRBJ1-1|.|.
CASSAWGRANTEAFF
TGTGCCAGCAGTGCCTGGGGCAGGGCGAACACTGAAGCTTTCTTT
>TRBV4-3|TRBJ2-7|.|.
CASSQVPGVYEQYF
TGCGCCAGCAGCCAAGTTCCGGGAGTGTACGAGCAGTACTTC
>TRBV18|TRBJ1-1|.|.
CASSTGNTEAFF
TGTGCCAGCTCTACAGGGAACACTGAAGCTTTCTTT
>TRBV7-9|TRBJ2-2|.|TRBD2
CASSPNEREGPGELFF
TGTGCCAGCAGCCCTAACGAGCGGGAGGGCCCCGGGGAGCTGTTTTTT
>TRBV4-2|TRBJ2-7|.|.
CASSQELPGLLGEQYF
TGTGCCAGCAGCCAAGAGCTGCCAGGGTTACTCGGCGAGCAGTACTTC
>TRBV25-1|TRBJ1-2|.|.
CASSSGGYGYTF
TGTGCCAGCTCGAGTGGGGGCTATGGCTACACCTTC
>TRBV15|TRBJ2-2|.|TRBD1
CATTDRGFTGELFF
TGTGCCACCACGGACAGGGGGTTCACCGGGGAGCTGTTTTTT
>TRBV5-1|TRBJ2-7|.|TRBD2
CASSLREGPYEQYF
TGCGCCAGCAGCCTCAGGGAGGGACCCTACGAGCAGTACTTC
>TRBV6-2/TRBV6-3|TRBJ1-3|.|.
CASSREGTRSGNTIYF
TGTGCCAGCAGCAGAGAAGGGACCCGCTCTGGAAACACCATATATTTT
>TRBV3-1/TRBV3-2|TRBJ2-2|.|TRBD2
CASSQRVAGGPRTGELFF
TGTGCCAGCAGCCAGCGGGTAGCGGGAGGTCCTCGTACCGGGGAGCTGTTTTTT
>TRBV19|TRBJ2-1|.|TRBD2
CASSIELGGSSYNEQFF
TGTGCCAGTAGTATAGAGCTGGGGGGGAGCTCCTACAATGAGCAGTTCTTC
>TRBV6-6|TRBJ2-5|.|TRBD1
CASTTQGAVWETQYF
TGTGCCAGCACCACACAGGGGGCAGTTTGGGAGACCCAGTACTTC
>TRBV18|TRBJ1-1|.|.
CASSPRGKGENTEAFF
TGTGCCAGCTCACCAAGGGGAAAGGGCGAGAACACTGAAGCTTTCTTT
>TRBV28|TRBJ1-1|.|TRBD1
CASSLPGGSGAFF
TGTGCCAGCAGTTTACCAGGGGGCTCAGGCGCTTTCTTT
>TRBV28|TRBJ1-6|.|.
CASSLEYNNSPLHF
TGTGCCAGCAGTTTAGAGTATAATAATTCACCCCTCCACTTT
>TRBV7-3|TRBJ1-5|.|.
CASSQKGGQPQHF
TGTGCCAGCAGCCAGAAGGGGGGGCAGCCCCAGCATTTT